This T cell receptor (beta chain) was captured by sequencing in a study of cytomegalovirus exposure and HLA in healthy donors. The V and J ends lost 3 bases and 1 base, in that order; junction bases with no gene match: 5. Germline lookup yields CDR1 SGHTA and CDR2 FQGTGA. The CDR3 sequence is 16 residues long. The PCR was carried out with 60 Vbeta primers and 13 Jbeta primers. Here immunoSEQ multiplex PCR was the method, and the copy in TCRdb shows in-frame clones only, minus some. This sample lists under 40,000 clones; its ten largest clones have 4.8%. This sequence joins TRBV7-3 and TRBJ2-2; TRBD1 matches at 7 bases. The sequenced sample was PBMCs. The TCR was taken from a female donor in good health and CMV-seronegative. In nucleotides, the CDR3 is TGTGCCAGCAGCTTCAGACAGGGAATGAACACCGGGGAGCTGTTTTTT. Its translation is CASSFRQGMNTGELFF.